Listed here are 6 T cell receptor beta chains from one sample, sequenced in a study of shared clonotypes between healthy human individuals. Sequencing was performed with immunoSEQ multiplex PCR; in TCRdb, only in-frame clones are kept and a portion is missing. The data show about 1 million clones, with around 76% seen just once and 1.4% held by the top ten. Sample: memory CD4+ T cells sorted from blood. The subset here: CD45RA-negative fraction. The receptor source for this set is a man younger than 30 in good health.

The chain combines TRBV5-1 with TRBJ1-5, with D unresolved. This CDR3 spans 15 amino acids. V was shortened by 5 bases and J by 4 bases, with 16 bases between the two germline ends. From germline, CDR1 is SGHRS and CDR2 YFSETQ. The CDR3 region has the DNA TGCGCCAGCAGTCCCGCAGGAAGTCCGAATCAGCCCCAGCATTTT. It translates to CASSPAGSPNQPQHF.

V usage is TRBV6-6 and J usage is TRBJ1-3; 9 bases are shared with TRBD1. CDR1 and CDR2 (germline): MNHNY, SVGAGI (reference sequence). V was pared by 2 bases and J by 4 bases, with 6 bases of the junction left unmatched. The CDR3 has 16 residues. CDR3 protein: CASSYTTGGAGNTIYF. The CDR3 DNA sequence: TGTGCCAGCAGTTACACCACAGGGGGCGCCGGAAACACCATATATTTT.

The CDR3 reads CASSPPGTQNEKLFF. CDR3 coding DNA: TGTGCCAGCAGTCCACCGGGGACCCAAAATGAAAAACTGTTTTTT. The rearrangement links TRBV28 to TRBJ1-4; D is perhaps TRBD1 (5 bases). CDR3 size: 15 residues. Trimming removed 5 bases from V and 5 bases from J, with 15 bases in between. In germline, CDR1 is MDHEN, CDR2 SYDVKM.

The V call is TRBV5-1, the J call TRBJ2-4; tentatively, D is TRBD1 (6 bases). Deletions cut 4 bases from V and 0 bases from J, with 11 bases between. The CDR3 length is 15 residues. CDR1 is SGHRS, CDR2 YFSETQ, per germline. In DNA, the CDR3 is TGCGCCAGCAGCACCTCGACAGGAGCCAAAAACATTCAGTACTTC. Amino acids: CASSTSTGAKNIQYF.

The chain uses TRBV6-4 and TRBJ1-6, with D perhaps TRBD1 (5 bases). This CDR3 region has 13 residues. V gave up 6 bases and J gave up 8 bases, with 11 bases separating them. Germline assignment: CDR1 MRHNA and CDR2 SNTAGT. The DNA for the CDR3 is TGTGCCAGCAGCCAAGACAGTTATTCACCCCTCCACTTT. This sequence encodes CASSQDSYSPLHF.

The chain joins TRBV11-2 to TRBJ1-2; D may be TRBD1 (6 bases). This CDR3 is built from 16 residues. The V gene lost 5 bases and the J gene lost 4 bases, with 20 bases spanning the gap. Germline V lookup: CDR1 SGHAT, CDR2 FQNNGV. The CDR3 loop is CASSPRTALVSYGYTF. The DNA of the CDR3 is TGTGCCAGCAGCCCTCGGACAGCGTTGGTATCCTATGGCTACACCTTC.